One sample yielded the 17 T cell receptor beta chains listed below, sequenced in a study of cytomegalovirus exposure and HLA in healthy donors (dated by TCRdb to 2015 to 2018). Receptors were amplified or captured by the immunoSEQ multiplex PCR assay. For the multiplex PCR, a mixture combining 60 forward primers for TCR Vbeta segments and 13 reverse primers for TCR Jbeta segments was used. Drawn from immuneACCESS, this table holds only the in-frame rearrangements with V and J called that TCRdb kept. Clones are partly lost; checked studies trace under half to an unresolved V gene and leave the rest unexplained. In all, the sample holds approximately 170,000 clones, and 85% of those were seen once. Clones ranked in the top ten supply 1% of the sample. What was sequenced was PBMCs. These receptors were collected from a boy younger than 10 in good health and CMV-seronegative.

The chain uses TRBV28 and TRBJ1-4; maybe TRBD1 (5 bases). This CDR3 has 14 residues. Trimming took 5 bases from V and 4 from J, leaving 11 bases between them. Germline V gene sequence: CDR1 MDHEN, CDR2 SYDVKM. The CDR3 DNA follows: TGTGCCAGCAGTCCCCTGACAGTTAATGAAAAACTGTTTTTT. Residues: CASSPLTVNEKLFF.

The chain joins TRBV11-2 to TRBJ1-1; TRBD1 aligns across 7 bases. V shed 3 bases, J shed 4 bases, and the junction held 11 bases outside the gene matches. This CDR3 has 16 amino acids. The germline V gene encodes CDR1 SGHAT and CDR2 FQNNGV. The CDR3 is CASSLGIRDRGTEAFF. The CDR3, as DNA: TGTGCCAGCAGCTTGGGTATCCGGGACAGAGGCACTGAAGCTTTCTTT.

This rearrangement joins TRBV6-5 to TRBJ1-2; 7 nucleotides align to TRBD1. This CDR3 spans 14 amino acids. CDR1 is MNHEY, CDR2 SVGAGI, per germline. The V and J ends lost 4 bases and 6 bases, in that order; junction bases with no gene match: 8. The CDR3 is CASSFRTGGHGYTF. In DNA form, the CDR3 reads TGTGCCAGCAGTTTTCGGACAGGAGGTCATGGCTACACCTTC.

This rearrangement joins TRBV6-1 to TRBJ2-7; maybe TRBD1 (6 bases). Germline V gene data show CDR1 as MNHNS and CDR2 as SASEGT. Trimming stripped 6 bases from V and 2 bases from J, with 14 bases between. The CDR3 consists of 14 residues. The CDR3 spells CASSPTGQTYEQYV. The CDR3 bases are TGTGCCAGCAGCCCGACAGGCCAAACCTACGAGCAGTACGTC.

In its sample, this clone was seen once. J is TRBJ1-1 and V is TRBV19; D might be TRBD1 (6 bases). The CDR3 length is 15 residues. From germline, CDR1 is LNHDA and CDR2 SQIVND (reference sequence). V dropped 3 bases and J dropped 4 bases, with 15 bases sitting between them. CDR3 amino acids: CASSIPQGRGTEAFF. CDR3 in DNA: TGTGCCAGTAGTATCCCCCAGGGGAGAGGCACTGAAGCTTTCTTT.

The gene calls are TRBV5-1 and TRBJ1-1; D might be TRBD1 (5 bases). Germline V gene lookup returns CDR1 SGHRS and CDR2 YFSETQ. Trimming removed 4 bases from V and 4 bases from J, with 14 bases in between. This CDR3 comprises 14 residues. The DNA of the CDR3 is TGCGCCAGCAGCCGCGGGGGGGAGGGCACTGAAGCTTTCTTT. Translation: CASSRGGEGTEAFF.

This chain links TRBV5-6 with TRBJ2-3; D not certain. The V gene lost 0 bases and the J gene lost 5 bases, with 13 bases spanning the gap. Germline V gene data show CDR1 as SGHDT and CDR2 as YYEEEE. The CDR3 runs 15 residues. The CDR3 sequence: CASSLVLRVGDTQYF. CDR3 nucleotides: TGTGCCAGCAGCTTGGTGCTTCGGGTGGGAGATACGCAGTATTTT. Variable domain in full (rest from reference TRBV5-6 and TRBJ2-3): DAGVTQSPTHLIKTRGQQVTLRCSPKSGHDTVSWYQQALGQGPQFIFQYYEEEERQRGNFPDRFSGHQFPNYSSELNVNALLLGDSALYLCASSLVLRVGDTQYFGPGTRLTVL.

The chain couples TRBV21-1 to TRBJ2-1; the D call in the table, TRBD2, was not verified against the DNA. TRBV21-1 is described as a pseudogene. The CDR3 consists of 18 residues. The CDR3 DNA reads TGTGCCAGCAGCAAAACCGGGATACTAGCGGGAGAATACAATGAGCAGTTCTTC. Protein: CASSKTGILAGEYNEQFF.

The rearrangement uses TRBV4-2 and TRBJ2-2, with 12 bases aligning to TRBD2. The trim removed 3 bases at V and 7 bases at J, leaving 12 bases unmatched. CDR3 size: 18 residues. From germline, CDR1 is LGHNA and CDR2 YNFKEQ. CDR3 bases: TGTGCCAGCAGCCACCGCGGGCTAGCGGGAGGGCCGGGCGGGGAGCTGTTTTTT. Translated: CASSHRGLAGGPGGELFF.

The chain combines TRBV19 with TRBJ1-5; D might be TRBD1 (6 bases). Trimming took 1 base from V and 5 from J, leaving 36 bases between them. Germline assignment: CDR1 LNHDA and CDR2 SQIVND (reference sequence). The CDR3 loop spans 23 amino acids. CDR3 amino acids: CASSIVPDLWTAPAHRGDQPQHF. Written as DNA, the CDR3 is TGTGCCAGTAGTATAGTTCCAGACCTCTGGACAGCACCCGCCCATCGGGGGGATCAGCCCCAGCATTTT.

V and J are TRBV7-8 and TRBJ2-1; 10 nucleotides align to TRBD1. The CDR3 sequence is 19 residues long. Looked up from germline, CDR1 is SGHVS and CDR2 is FQNEAQ. With 5 bases clipped from V and 2 bases from J, the junction kept 15 bases outside the gene matches. DNA for the CDR3: TGTGCCAGCAGCCATGGGACAGGGGAGTATTTGGGCCCCTACAATGAGCAGTTCTTC. Translating gives CASSHGTGEYLGPYNEQFF.

This clone was seen only once. The rearrangement uses TRBV11-2 and TRBJ2-7; D possibly corresponds to TRBD1 (5 bases). V lost 2 bases and J lost 0, with 5 bases in between. The germline gives CDR1 SGHAT, CDR2 FQNNGV. The CDR3 is 13 residues long. The CDR3 region has the DNA TGTGCCAGCAGCTTACAGGGCTCCTACGAGCAGTACGTC. This codes for CASSLQGSYEQYV.

V usage is TRBV9 and J usage is TRBJ1-1; no clear D gene. The CDR3 has 13 residues. Germline loops: CDR1 SGDLS, CDR2 YYNGEE. Trimming shortened V by 4 bases and J by 5 bases, and 12 bases separated the two germline ends. The CDR3 region has the DNA TGTGCCAGCAGCCTTACAACGGGGACTGAAGCTTTCTTT. Residues: CASSLTTGTEAFF.

The chain has TRBV19 and TRBJ1-1; D call uncertain. The germline V gene encodes CDR1 LNHDA and CDR2 SQIVND (reference sequence). There are 12 residues in the CDR3. V was pared by 9 bases and J by 4 bases, with 12 bases between. For the CDR3, the DNA is TGTGCCAGCTCCGCCCGGGGCACTGAAGCTTTCTTT. Translating it yields CASSARGTEAFF.

The rearrangement links TRBV9 to TRBJ2-1; 8 nucleotides agree with TRBD2. The CDR3 runs 16 residues. The trim removed 0 bases at V and 7 bases at J, leaving 9 bases unmatched. CDR1 SGDLS and CDR2 YYNGEE come from the germline V gene. The CDR3 loop is CASSVGAAGAPNEQFF. CDR3 coding DNA: TGTGCCAGCAGCGTAGGTGCAGCGGGGGCCCCTAATGAGCAGTTCTTC.

This chain links TRBV6-1 with TRBJ1-2, with 7 positions matching TRBD1. CDR1 and CDR2 (germline): MNHNS, SASEGT. With 7 bases clipped from V and 7 bases from J, the junction kept 9 bases outside the gene matches. The CDR3 is made up of 13 amino acids. DNA for the CDR3: TGTGCCAGCACTTCGAGGGGGCTCGGTGGCTACACCTTC. Amino acid sequence: CASTSRGLGGYTF.

The chain links TRBV19 to TRBJ1-4; D remains unclear. Deletions cut 6 bases from V and 8 bases from J, with 13 bases between. CDR1 and CDR2 from the germline V gene are LNHDA and SQIVND (reference sequence). This CDR3 has 13 amino acids. The CDR3 DNA reads TGTGCCAGTAGCGACCAGGTTTGGGAAAAACTGTTTTTT. This gives the protein CASSDQVWEKLFF.